The rows below give T cell receptor beta chains drawn from one sample of a study of blood T cells in healthy people across ages. TCRdb called the 5' RACE reads again in MiXCR, with one record for every CDR3 protein. The sample holds about 720,000 distinct CDR3 sequences, about a fifth seen once. The source material was blood. These receptors came from a man in his 70s in good health. The CDR3 runs from the conserved cysteine through the conserved F or W. The order of the fields is CDR3 length, J gene, V gene, CDR3 protein.

CDR3 length: 15
J gene: TRBJ2-7
V gene: TRBV3-1
CDR3 protein: CASSQDVQVPYEQYF

CDR3 length: 17
J gene: TRBJ2-5
V gene: TRBV28
CDR3 protein: CASSLTTPTSTGETQYF

CDR3 length: 15
J gene: TRBJ1-4
V gene: TRBV29-1
CDR3 protein: CSVEGDSEGPEKLFF

CDR3 length: 15
J gene: TRBJ2-5
V gene: TRBV12-3/TRBV12-4
CDR3 protein: CASSDEDKIQETQYF

CDR3 length: 15
J gene: TRBJ2-1
V gene: TRBV5-1
CDR3 protein: CASSLMGNTYNEQFF

CDR3 length: 19
J gene: TRBJ2-3
V gene: TRBV28
CDR3 protein: CASTLTGFSTSGNPDTQYF

CDR3 length: 17
J gene: TRBJ1-4
V gene: TRBV5-1
CDR3 protein: CASSLVPTGATNEKLFF

CDR3 length: 13
J gene: TRBJ2-3
V gene: TRBV7-2
CDR3 protein: CVSSLLGTDTQYF

CDR3 length: 14
J gene: TRBJ1-2
V gene: TRBV20-1
CDR3 protein: CSARGTGGGDGYTF

CDR3 length: 12
J gene: TRBJ2-2
V gene: TRBV5-1
CDR3 protein: CASSPPHGELFF

CDR3 length: 12
J gene: TRBJ2-7
V gene: TRBV11-2
CDR3 protein: CASSFPLGEQYF

CDR3 length: 13
J gene: TRBJ1-5
V gene: TRBV6-1
CDR3 protein: CASSRQEIQPQHF

CDR3 length: 13
J gene: -
V gene: TRBV29-1
CDR3 protein: CSVTDKESYEQYF

CDR3 length: 15
J gene: TRBJ2-7
V gene: TRBV11-2
CDR3 protein: CASSPRGLASYEQYF

CDR3 length: 13
J gene: TRBJ1-2
V gene: TRBV12-3/TRBV12-4
CDR3 protein: CASSFQRGVGYTF

CDR3 length: 19
J gene: TRBJ2-6
V gene: TRBV29-1
CDR3 protein: CSVEVEYAGAYSGANVLTF

CDR3 length: 12
J gene: TRBJ2-7
V gene: TRBV29-1
CDR3 protein: CSVGNSDREQYF

CDR3 length: 13
J gene: TRBJ2-1
V gene: TRBV27
CDR3 protein: CASSFRVYNEQFF

CDR3 length: 15
J gene: TRBJ2-3
V gene: TRBV7-2
CDR3 protein: CVSSLGGGGTDTQYF

CDR3 length: 12
J gene: TRBJ2-5
V gene: TRBV6-2/TRBV6-3
CDR3 protein: CASQGNQETQYF

CDR3 length: 14
J gene: TRBJ1-4
V gene: TRBV7-9
CDR3 protein: CASSLNSPNEKLFF

CDR3 length: 13
J gene: TRBJ1-5
V gene: TRBV20-1
CDR3 protein: CSARGQSNQPQHF

CDR3 length: 16
J gene: TRBJ2-3
V gene: TRBV7-9
CDR3 protein: CASTIDREDVADTQYF

CDR3 length: 15
J gene: TRBJ2-5
V gene: TRBV5-5
CDR3 protein: CVSSLGLVYQETQYF

CDR3 length: 15
J gene: TRBJ2-1
V gene: TRBV10-3
CDR3 protein: CAISEGGSSYNEQFF

CDR3 length: 14
J gene: TRBJ1-2
V gene: TRBV7-2
CDR3 protein: CASSERQGVYGYTF

CDR3 length: 16
J gene: TRBJ2-6
V gene: TRBV5-1
CDR3 protein: CASSSSGRSGANVPTF

CDR3 length: 13
J gene: TRBJ2-1
V gene: TRBV29-1
CDR3 protein: CGVVPTSGSGKFF

CDR3 length: 13
J gene: TRBJ1-1
V gene: TRBV11-2
CDR3 protein: CASSFTVVPEAFF

CDR3 length: 14
J gene: TRBJ2-7
V gene: TRBV20-1
CDR3 protein: CSARDIREPYEQYF

CDR3 length: 15
J gene: TRBJ1-4
V gene: TRBV14
CDR3 protein: CASSRGPSGGEKLFF

CDR3 length: 14
J gene: TRBJ1-1
V gene: TRBV20-1
CDR3 protein: CSAPLTGSGTEAFF

CDR3 length: 16
J gene: TRBJ1-1
V gene: TRBV6-2/TRBV6-3
CDR3 protein: CASTVLGEGRYTEAFF

CDR3 length: 15
J gene: TRBJ2-7
V gene: TRBV28
CDR3 protein: CASSLYGTGVYEQYF

CDR3 length: 13
J gene: TRBJ2-4
V gene: TRBV29-1
CDR3 protein: CSVAGPLGNIQYF

CDR3 length: 17
J gene: TRBJ2-5
V gene: TRBV12-3/TRBV12-4
CDR3 protein: CASSLPRLAVQEETQYF

CDR3 length: 16
J gene: TRBJ2-1
V gene: TRBV5-5
CDR3 protein: CASSYDSFGSYNEQFF

CDR3 length: 16
J gene: TRBJ2-3
V gene: TRBV5-5
CDR3 protein: CASSRRTPGRTDTQYF

CDR3 length: 15
J gene: TRBJ2-2
V gene: TRBV20-1
CDR3 protein: CSALGSTLNTGELFF

CDR3 length: 15
J gene: TRBJ2-2
V gene: TRBV5-1
CDR3 protein: CASSLLGSNTGELFF

CDR3 length: 13
J gene: TRBJ2-2
V gene: TRBV5-6
CDR3 protein: CASSFQRSGELFF

CDR3 length: 13
J gene: TRBJ1-2
V gene: TRBV6-1
CDR3 protein: CASRDRGSYGYTF

CDR3 length: 14
J gene: TRBJ2-6
V gene: TRBV5-1
CDR3 protein: CASSPSPGANVLTF

CDR3 length: 16
J gene: TRBJ1-6
V gene: TRBV13
CDR3 protein: CASSPARTRADSPLHF

CDR3 length: 12
J gene: TRBJ1-3
V gene: TRBV7-9
CDR3 protein: CASSRAGNTIYF

CDR3 length: 16
J gene: TRBJ2-5
V gene: TRBV18
CDR3 protein: CASSTRGQGGLETQYF

CDR3 length: 14
J gene: TRBJ1-6
V gene: TRBV6-4
CDR3 protein: CASRPNRGNSPLHF